The T cell receptor (beta chain) described here comes from a study of cytomegalovirus exposure and HLA in healthy donors. Study-level background: Unique TCRs from HLA-typed donors, roughly 87 million of them, were held in an early data release. Of 300 to 450 genotyped donors, about 80% clustered with self-reported Caucasian donors. Notes on the study in general: Productive rates of about 87% or about 30% were seen for most TCR beta V segments in an earlier analysis.

V was pared by 3 bases and J by 4 bases, with 9 bases between. The CDR3 loop spans 13 amino acids. Germline lookup yields CDR1 WNHNN and CDR2 SYGVQD (reference sequence). A note on this clone: Antigen specificity is unknown.

Donors consisted of healthy bone marrow donors. Researchers ran the PCR with 60 Vbeta and 13 Jbeta primers. Generated by immunoSEQ multiplex PCR, the TCRdb table keeps only in-frame clones and is missing some. The sample yields around 180,000 clones, 84% seen once. The sequenced sample was PBMCs. The V and J genes are TRBV10-1 and TRBJ1-1; D remains ambiguous. This clonotype originated in a girl aged 10 to 17 in good health and CMV-seropositive. The CDR3 here is CASSENRGTEAFF. The CDR3 DNA is TGCGCCAGCAGTGAAAATAGAGGCACTGAAGCTTTCTTT.